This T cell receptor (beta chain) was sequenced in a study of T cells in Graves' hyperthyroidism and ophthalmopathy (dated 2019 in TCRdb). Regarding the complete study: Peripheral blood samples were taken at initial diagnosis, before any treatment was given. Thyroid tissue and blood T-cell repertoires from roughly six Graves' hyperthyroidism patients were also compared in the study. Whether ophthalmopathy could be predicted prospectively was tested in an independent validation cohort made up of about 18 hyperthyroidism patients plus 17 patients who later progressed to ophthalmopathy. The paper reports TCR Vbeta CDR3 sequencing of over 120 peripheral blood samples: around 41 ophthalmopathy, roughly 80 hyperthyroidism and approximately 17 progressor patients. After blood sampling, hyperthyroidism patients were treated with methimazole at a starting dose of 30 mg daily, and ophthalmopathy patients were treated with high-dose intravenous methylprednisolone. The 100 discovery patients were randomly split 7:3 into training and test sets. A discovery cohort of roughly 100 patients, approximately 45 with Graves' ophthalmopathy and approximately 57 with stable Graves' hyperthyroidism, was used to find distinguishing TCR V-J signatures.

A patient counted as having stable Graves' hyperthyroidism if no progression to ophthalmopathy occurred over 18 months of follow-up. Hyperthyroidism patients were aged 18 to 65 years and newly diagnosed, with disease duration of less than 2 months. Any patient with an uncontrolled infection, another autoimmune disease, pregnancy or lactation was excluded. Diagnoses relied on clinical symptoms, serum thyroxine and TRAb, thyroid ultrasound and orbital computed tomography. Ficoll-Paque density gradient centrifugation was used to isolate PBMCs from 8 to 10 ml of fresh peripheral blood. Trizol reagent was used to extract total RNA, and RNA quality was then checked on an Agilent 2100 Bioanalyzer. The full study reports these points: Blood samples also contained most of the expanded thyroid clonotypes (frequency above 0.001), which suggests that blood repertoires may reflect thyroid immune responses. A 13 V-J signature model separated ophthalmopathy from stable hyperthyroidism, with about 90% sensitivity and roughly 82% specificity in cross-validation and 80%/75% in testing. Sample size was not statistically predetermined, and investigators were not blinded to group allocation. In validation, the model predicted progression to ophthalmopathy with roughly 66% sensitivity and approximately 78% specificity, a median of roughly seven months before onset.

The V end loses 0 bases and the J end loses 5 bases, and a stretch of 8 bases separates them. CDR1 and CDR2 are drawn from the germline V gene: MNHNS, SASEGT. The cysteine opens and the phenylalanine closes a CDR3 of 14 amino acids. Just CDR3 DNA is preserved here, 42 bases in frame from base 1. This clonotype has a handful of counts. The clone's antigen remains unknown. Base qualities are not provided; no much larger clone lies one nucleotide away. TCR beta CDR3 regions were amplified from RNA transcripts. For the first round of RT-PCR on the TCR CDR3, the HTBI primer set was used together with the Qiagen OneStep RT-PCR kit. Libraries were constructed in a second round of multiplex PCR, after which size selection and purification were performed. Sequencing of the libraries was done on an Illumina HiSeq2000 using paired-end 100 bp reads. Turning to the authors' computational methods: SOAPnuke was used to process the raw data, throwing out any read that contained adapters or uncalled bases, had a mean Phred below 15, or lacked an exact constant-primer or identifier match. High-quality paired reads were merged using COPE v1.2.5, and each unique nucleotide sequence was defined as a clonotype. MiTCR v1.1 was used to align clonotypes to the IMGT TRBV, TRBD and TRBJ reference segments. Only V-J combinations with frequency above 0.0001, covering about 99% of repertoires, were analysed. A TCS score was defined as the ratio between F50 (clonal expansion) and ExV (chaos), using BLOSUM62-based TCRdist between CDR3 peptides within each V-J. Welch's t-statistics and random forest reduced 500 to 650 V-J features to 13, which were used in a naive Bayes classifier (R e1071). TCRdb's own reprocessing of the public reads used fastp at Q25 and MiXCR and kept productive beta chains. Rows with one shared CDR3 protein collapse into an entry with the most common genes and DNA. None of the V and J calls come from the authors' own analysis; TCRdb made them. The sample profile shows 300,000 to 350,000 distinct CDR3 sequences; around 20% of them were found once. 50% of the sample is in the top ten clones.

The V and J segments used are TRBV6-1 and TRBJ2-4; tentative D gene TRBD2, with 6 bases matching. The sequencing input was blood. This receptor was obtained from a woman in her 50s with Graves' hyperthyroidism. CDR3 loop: CASSEARGQNIQYF. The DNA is TGTGCCAGCAGTGAAGCGCGGGGACAAAACATTCAGTACTTC.